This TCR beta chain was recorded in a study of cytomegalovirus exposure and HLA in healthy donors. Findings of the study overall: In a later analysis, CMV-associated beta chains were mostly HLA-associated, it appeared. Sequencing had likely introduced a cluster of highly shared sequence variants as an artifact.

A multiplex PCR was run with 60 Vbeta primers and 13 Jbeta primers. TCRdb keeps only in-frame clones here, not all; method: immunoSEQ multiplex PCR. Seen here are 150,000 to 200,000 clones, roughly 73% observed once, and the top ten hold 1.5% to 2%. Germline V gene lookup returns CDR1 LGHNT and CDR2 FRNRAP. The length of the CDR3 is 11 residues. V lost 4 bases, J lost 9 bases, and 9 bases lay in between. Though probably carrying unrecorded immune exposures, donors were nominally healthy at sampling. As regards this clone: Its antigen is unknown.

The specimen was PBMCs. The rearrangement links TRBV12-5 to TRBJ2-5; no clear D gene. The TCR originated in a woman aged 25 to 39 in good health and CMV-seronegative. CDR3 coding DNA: TGTGCTAGTGGTTCCCACTCGGCCCAGTACTTC. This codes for CASGSHSAQYF. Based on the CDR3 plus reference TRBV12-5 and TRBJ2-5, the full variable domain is DARVTQTPRHKVTEMGQEVTMRCQPILGHNTVFWYRQTMMQGLELLAYFRNRAPLDDSGMPKDRFSAEMPDATLATLKIQPSEPRDSAVYFCASGSHSAQYFGPGTRLLVL.